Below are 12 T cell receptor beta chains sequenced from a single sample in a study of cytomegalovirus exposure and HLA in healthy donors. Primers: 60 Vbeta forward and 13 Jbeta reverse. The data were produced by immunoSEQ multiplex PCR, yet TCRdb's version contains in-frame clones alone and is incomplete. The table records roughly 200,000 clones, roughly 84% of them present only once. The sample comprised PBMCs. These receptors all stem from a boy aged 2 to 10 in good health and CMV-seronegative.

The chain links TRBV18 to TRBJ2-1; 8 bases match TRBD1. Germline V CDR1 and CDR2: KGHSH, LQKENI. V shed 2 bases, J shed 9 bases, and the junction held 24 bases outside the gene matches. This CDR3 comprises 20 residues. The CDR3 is CASSPWGVGQGSDTLSEQFF. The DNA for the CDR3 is TGTGCCAGCTCACCATGGGGGGTCGGACAGGGTTCGGATACGTTGAGTGAGCAGTTCTTC.

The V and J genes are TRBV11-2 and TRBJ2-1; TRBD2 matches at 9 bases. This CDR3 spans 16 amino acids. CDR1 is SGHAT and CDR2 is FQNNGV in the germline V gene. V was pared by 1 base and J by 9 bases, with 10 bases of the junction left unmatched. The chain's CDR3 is CASSLVWREGLGEQFF. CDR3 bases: TGTGCCAGCAGCTTAGTTTGGCGGGAGGGCTTGGGTGAGCAGTTCTTC.

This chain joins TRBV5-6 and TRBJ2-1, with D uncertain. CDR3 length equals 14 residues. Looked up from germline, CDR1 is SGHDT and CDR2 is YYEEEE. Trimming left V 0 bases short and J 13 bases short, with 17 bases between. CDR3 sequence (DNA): TGTGCCAGCAGCTTGGAGCCTCCTTCATGCTTACAGTTCTTC. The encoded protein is CASSLEPPSCLQFF.

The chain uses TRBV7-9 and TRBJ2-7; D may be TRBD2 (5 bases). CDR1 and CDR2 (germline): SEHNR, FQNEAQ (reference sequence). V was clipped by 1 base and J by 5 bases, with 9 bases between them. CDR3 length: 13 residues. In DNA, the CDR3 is TGTGCCAGCAGCTTAGGTTCGGGGAACGAGCAGTACTTC. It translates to CASSLGSGNEQYF.

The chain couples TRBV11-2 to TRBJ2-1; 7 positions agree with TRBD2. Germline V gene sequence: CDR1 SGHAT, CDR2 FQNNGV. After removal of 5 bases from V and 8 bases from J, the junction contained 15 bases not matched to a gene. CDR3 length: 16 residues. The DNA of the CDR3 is TGTGCCAGCAGCGCGACCGGGACTACCAGGGCCCATGAGCAGTTCTTC. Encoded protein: CASSATGTTRAHEQFF.

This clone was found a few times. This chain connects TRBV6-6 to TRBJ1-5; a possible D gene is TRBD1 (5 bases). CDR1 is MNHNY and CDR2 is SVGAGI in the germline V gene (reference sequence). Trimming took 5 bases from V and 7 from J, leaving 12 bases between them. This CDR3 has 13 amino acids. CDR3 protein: CASSIGRAQPQHF. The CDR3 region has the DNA TGTGCCAGCAGTATCGGCAGGGCACAGCCCCAGCATTTT.

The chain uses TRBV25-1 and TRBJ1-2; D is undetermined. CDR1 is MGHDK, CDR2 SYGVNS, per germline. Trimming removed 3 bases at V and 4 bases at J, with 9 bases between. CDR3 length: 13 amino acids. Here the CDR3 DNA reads TGTGCCAGCAGTGACACAACCCCCTATGGCTACACCTTC. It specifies CASSDTTPYGYTF.

The chain's CDR3 is CASSSEEGEEKLFF. The CDR3 DNA sequence: TGTGCCAGCAGCTCGGAAGAGGGGGAAGAAAAACTGTTTTTT. The V call is TRBV9, the J call TRBJ1-4, with a possible D match to TRBD1 (6 bases). V shed 4 bases and J shed 8 bases, with 15 bases lying between them. CDR3 size: 14 residues. CDR1 and CDR2 (germline): SGDLS, YYNGEE.

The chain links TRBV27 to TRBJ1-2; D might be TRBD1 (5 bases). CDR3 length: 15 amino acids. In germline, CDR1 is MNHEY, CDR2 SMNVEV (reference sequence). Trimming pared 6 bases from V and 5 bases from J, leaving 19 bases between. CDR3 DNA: TGTGCCAGCAGCCCGGGGACTGGGGACGCGTATGGCTACACCTTC. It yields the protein CASSPGTGDAYGYTF.

CDR3 in DNA: TGTGCCAGCAGTGTACGGGAATTCTACGGCGCTGGACAGGGGGTTGGCGAGACCCAGTACTTC. Protein product: CASSVREFYGAGQGVGETQYF. The chain employs TRBV2 and TRBJ2-5; TRBD1 matches 10 bases. The CDR3 is made up of 21 amino acids. The germline gives CDR1 SNHLY, CDR2 FYNNEI. V lost 4 bases to trimming and J lost 5 bases; unmatched junction nucleotides: 25. Supplemented by reference TRBV2 and TRBJ2-5, the full variable domain reads EPEVTQTPSHQVTQMGQEVILRCVPISNHLYFYWYRQILGQKVEFLVSFYNNEISEKSEIFDDQFSVERPDGSNFTLKIRSTKLEDSAMYFCASSVREFYGAGQGVGETQYFGPGTRLLVL.

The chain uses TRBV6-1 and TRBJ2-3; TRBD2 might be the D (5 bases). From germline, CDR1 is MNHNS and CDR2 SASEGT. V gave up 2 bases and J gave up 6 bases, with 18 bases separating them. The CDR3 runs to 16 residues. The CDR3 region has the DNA TGTGCCAGCAGTGAAATCGGCGGGCCACCGGGGGATACGCAGTATTTT. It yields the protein CASSEIGGPPGDTQYF.

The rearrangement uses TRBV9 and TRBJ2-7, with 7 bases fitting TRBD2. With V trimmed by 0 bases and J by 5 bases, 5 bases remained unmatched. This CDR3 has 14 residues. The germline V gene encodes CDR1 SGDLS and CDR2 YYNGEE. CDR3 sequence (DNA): TGTGCCAGCAGCGTAGGCAGGGAGGGCCACGAGCAGTACTTC. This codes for CASSVGREGHEQYF.